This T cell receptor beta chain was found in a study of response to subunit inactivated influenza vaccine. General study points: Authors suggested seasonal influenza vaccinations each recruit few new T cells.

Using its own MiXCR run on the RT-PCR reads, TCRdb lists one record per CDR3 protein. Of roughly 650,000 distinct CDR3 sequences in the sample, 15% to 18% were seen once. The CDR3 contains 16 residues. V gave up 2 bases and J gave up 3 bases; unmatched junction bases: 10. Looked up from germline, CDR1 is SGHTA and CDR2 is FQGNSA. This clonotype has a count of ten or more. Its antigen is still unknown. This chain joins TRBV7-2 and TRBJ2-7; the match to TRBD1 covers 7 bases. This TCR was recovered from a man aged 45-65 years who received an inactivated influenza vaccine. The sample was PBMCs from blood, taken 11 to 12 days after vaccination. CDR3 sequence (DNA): TGTGCCAGCAGCTTACCTCCCACAGGGGACGTCTACGAGCAGTACTTC. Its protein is CASSLPPTGDVYEQYF.